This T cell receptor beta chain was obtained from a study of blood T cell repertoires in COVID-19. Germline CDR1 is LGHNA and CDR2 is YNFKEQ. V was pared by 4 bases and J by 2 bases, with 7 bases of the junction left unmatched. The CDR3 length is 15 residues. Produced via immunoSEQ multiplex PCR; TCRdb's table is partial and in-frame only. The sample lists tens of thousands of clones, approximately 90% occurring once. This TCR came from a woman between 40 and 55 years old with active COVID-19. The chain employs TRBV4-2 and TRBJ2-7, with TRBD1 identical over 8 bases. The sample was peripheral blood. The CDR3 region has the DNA TGTGCCAGCAGCCCCGAAGGGACAGGAGCCTACGAGCAGTACTTC. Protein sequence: CASSPEGTGAYEQYF.